This is a list of T cell receptor beta chains from one sample in a study of T-cell memory formation after mild COVID-19. MiXCR, run by TCRdb on the 5' RACE reads, gives a single entry per CDR3 protein. The data show about 560,000 distinct CDR3 sequences, roughly 18% seen once. Sequencing was done on a sample of PBMCs or a T cell subset sorted from them (not recorded which). The receptors shown here come from an adult woman who had mild COVID-19 (a few samples of this study predate the infection). Cell type and time point are not known. The CDR3 runs from the conserved cysteine through the conserved F or W. The order of the fields is J gene, D gene, clone size, V gene, CDR3 DNA, CDR3 protein. D genes are given only for firm matches. Clone sizes are given selectively: once, few, many, or a class where the clone is expanded.

TRBJ1-6,.,few,TRBV7-9,TGTGCCAGCAGCTCGCCAGGGGAATCACCCCTCCACTTT,CASSSPGESPLHF
TRBJ2-1,.,.,TRBV14,TGTGCCAGCAGCCAACTACGCGCTGGGGATGGTGAGCAGTTCTTC,CASSQLRAGDGEQFF
TRBJ2-3,TRBD2,.,TRBV15,TGTGCCACCAGCAGAGGGTTCCTAGCGGGGGGGCACACAGATACGCAGTATTTT,CATSRGFLAGGHTDTQYF
TRBJ1-1,.,few,TRBV5-5,TGTGCCAGCAGCTTCTCCTTTTTAGCGGGGGGCGCGCCTGAAGCTTTCTTT,CASSFSFLAGGAPEAFF
TRBJ1-1,.,.,TRBV5-1,TGCGCCAGCAGCTTGGAGGGTAGCAGGGCCGGCGGGGCTTTCTTT,CASSLEGSRAGGAFF
TRBJ1-6,.,.,TRBV5-1,TGCGCCAGCAGCTTGTCCTCTGGAGGGAATTCACCCCTCCACTTT,CASSLSSGGNSPLHF
TRBJ2-7,TRBD1,few,TRBV5-6,TGTGCCAGCAGCTTGGCCAGGGGACAGTTTGTTTACGAGCAGTACTTC,CASSLARGQFVYEQYF
TRBJ1-2,.,.,TRBV20-1,TGCAGTGCAGGAGGGGCAGGGAGTAACTATGGCTACACCTTC,CSAGGAGSNYGYTF
TRBJ2-3,.,.,TRBV5-1,TGCGCCAGCAGCTTGGATCCTAGCTCTGATACGCAGTATTTT,CASSLDPSSDTQYF
TRBJ2-1,TRBD2,few,TRBV11-2,TGTGCCAGCAGCTTACCCCTAGCGGACCTAGGGGAGCAGTTCTTC,CASSLPLADLGEQFF
TRBJ2-1,TRBD2,.,TRBV5-1,TGCGCCAGCAGCGTCTCGGGACTAGCGGGGCGGAATGAGAAGTTCTTC,CASSVSGLAGRNEKFF
TRBJ2-7,.,.,TRBV12-3/TRBV12-4,TGTGCCAGCAGTACCCGGAGGTACTACGAGCAGTACTTC,CASSTRRYYEQYF
TRBJ2-5,.,few,TRBV27,TGTGCCAGCAGGGCAGCTAGCGACCAAGAGACCCAGTACTTC,CASRAASDQETQYF
TRBJ1-3,.,.,TRBV4-1,TGCGCCAGCAGCCAAGCTCAAACAGAACCTGGAAACACCATATATTTT,CASSQAQTEPGNTIYF
TRBJ1-2,.,few,TRBV6-1,TGTGCCAGCAGTGAAGGAGTCAGGAACTCGGACTACACCTTC,CASSEGVRNSDYTF
TRBJ2-1,.,few,TRBV12-3/TRBV12-4,TGTGCCAGCAGTCACCTGAGGGGTTTTGACTATGAGCAGTTCTTC,CASSHLRGFDYEQFF
TRBJ1-2,.,.,TRBV20-1,TGCAGTGCTAGTGCTGGCTATGGCTACACCTTC,CSASAGYGYTF
TRBJ1-2,TRBD1,few,TRBV12-3/TRBV12-4,TGTGCCAGCAGTTTAACACAGGGGACAAACTATGGCTACACCTTC,CASSLTQGTNYGYTF
TRBJ2-2,.,.,TRBV19,TGTGCCAGTAGTATACTATCGCGGGACACCGGGGAGCTGTTTTTT,CASSILSRDTGELFF
TRBJ1-2,.,.,TRBV19,TGTGCCAGTAGTCGAGGAGTTTCGTATGGCTACACCTTC,CASSRGVSYGYTF
TRBJ2-3,.,few,TRBV7-8,TGTGCCAGCAGCCCTAAGGGGGGGGGTGGGCAGTATTTT,CASSPKGGGGQYF
TRBJ2-7,TRBD1,many,TRBV7-6,TGTGCCAGCAGCCCCTGGACAGGGGGCGACGAGCAGTACTTC,CASSPWTGGDEQYF
TRBJ2-5,TRBD2,few,TRBV7-9,TGTGCCAGCAGCTATACTAGCGGGAAGATCAATAAAGAGACCCAGTACTTC,CASSYTSGKINKETQYF
TRBJ2-7,.,.,TRBV3-1,TGTGCCAGCAGCCCCCTCGGAGGGGGCACTTACGAGCAGTACTTC,CASSPLGGGTYEQYF
TRBJ2-1,.,.,TRBV6-2/TRBV6-3,TGTGCCAGCAGTTATCTAACGGGAGTAGGCAATGAGCAGTTCTTC,CASSYLTGVGNEQFF
TRBJ1-3,.,.,TRBV4-1,TGCGCCAGCAGCTTTTTATCGGGGGTGGGCGGAAACACCATATATTTT,CASSFLSGVGGNTIYF
TRBJ1-5,.,.,TRBV4-1,TGCGCCAGCAGCAAAGCCGTGCCAGGTCAGCCCCAGCATTTT,CASSKAVPGQPQHF
TRBJ2-3,TRBD2,few,TRBV7-9,TGTGCCAGCAGCTTTGCGGCGGGGGGGCCGAATACGCAGTATTTT,CASSFAAGGPNTQYF
TRBJ1-1,.,many,TRBV5-1,TGCGCCAGCAGCTTTCGGGGCGCAGACACTGAAGCTTTCTTT,CASSFRGADTEAFF
TRBJ2-1,.,.,TRBV4-1,TGCGCCAGCAGCCCGCCCCTAAGGCAGGCAGCCTACAATGAGCAGTTCTTC,CASSPPLRQAAYNEQFF
TRBJ2-1,.,few,TRBV29-1,TGCAGCCATTCGGTAGGCTCCTACAATGAGCAGTTCTTC,CSHSVGSYNEQFF
TRBJ2-7,TRBD1,many,TRBV27,TGTGCCAGCAGCCGACAGGGGTCCTACGAGCAGTACTTC,CASSRQGSYEQYF
TRBJ1-5,TRBD1,.,TRBV12-3/TRBV12-4,TGTGCCAGCAGCGGACAGGGTGGTATGGGCAATCAGCCCCAGCATTTT,CASSGQGGMGNQPQHF
TRBJ2-7,.,few,TRBV5-5,TGTGCCAGCAGCTTACAAGCGACTCCCTACGAGCAGTACTTC,CASSLQATPYEQYF
TRBJ2-4,TRBD1,few,TRBV12-3/TRBV12-4,TGTGCCAGCACCCCCGGGGGACAGGGGCCGGACGAGGACGTTCAGTACTTC,CASTPGGQGPDEDVQYF
TRBJ2-6,.,.,TRBV29-1,TGCAGCGCCGCCCCCTTTGGCTCTGGGGCCAACGTCCTGACTTTC,CSAAPFGSGANVLTF
TRBJ2-3,.,.,TRBV7-2,TGTGCCAGCAGCTACTTAGGGCCCGGCGCTGCCTTT,CASSYLGPGAAF
TRBJ1-1,.,few,TRBV7-2,TGTGCCAACCCCCCGCGTGTTTGGCACACTGAAGCTTTCTTT,CANPPRVWHTEAFF
TRBJ2-2,TRBD1,few,TRBV9,TGTGCCAGCAGCGATTTGAAGGGGGCGAGGACCGGGGAGCTGTTTTTT,CASSDLKGARTGELFF